The sequence of this T cell receptor (beta chain) was determined in a study of blood T cell repertoires in COVID-19. At the level of the study: Donors in the United States, Italy and Spain gave samples during acute or convalescent COVID-19. In each case, the material was cDNA or gDNA derived from T cells, B-cell-depleted T cells, or PBMCs.

Losses at the gene ends were 6 bases for V and 7 bases for J; bases not matched to a gene: 8. Looked up from germline, CDR1 is GTSNPN and CDR2 is SVGIG (reference sequence). CDR3 size: 14 residues. How the authors handled the data: Reference gene primer amplification yielded estimated nucleated cell counts. The assay was immunoSEQ multiplex PCR, and TCRdb's table has in-frame clones only and misses some. The V and J calls and the clone size are those of that table, but D and trimming were determined from the DNA. The sample has 210,000 or so clones, roughly 90% seen once. Sample: peripheral blood. The V call is TRBV30, the J call TRBJ1-6; 8 nucleotides agree with TRBD1. The clonotype comes from a woman aged 60-75 years with acute or convalescent COVID-19. The CDR3 nucleotides read TGTGCCTGTGAAGCAGGGGGCCCGAATTCACCCCTCCACTTT. It encodes CACEAGGPNSPLHF.